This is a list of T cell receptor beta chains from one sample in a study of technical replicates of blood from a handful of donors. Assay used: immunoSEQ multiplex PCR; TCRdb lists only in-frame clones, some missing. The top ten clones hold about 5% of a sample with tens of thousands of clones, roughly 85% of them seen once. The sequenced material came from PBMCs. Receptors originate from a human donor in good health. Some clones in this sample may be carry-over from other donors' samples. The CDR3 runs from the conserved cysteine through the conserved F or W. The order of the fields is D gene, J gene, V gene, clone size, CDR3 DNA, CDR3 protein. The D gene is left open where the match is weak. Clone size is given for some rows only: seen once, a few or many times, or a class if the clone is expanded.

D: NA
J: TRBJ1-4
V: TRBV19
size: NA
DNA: TGTGCCAGTAGCCCAGGAGTCGGGGTGGCGTCTAATGAAAAACTGTTTTTT
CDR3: CASSPGVGVASNEKLFF

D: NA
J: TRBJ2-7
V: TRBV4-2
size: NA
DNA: TGTGCCAGCAGCCAAGGGGGGGTTGGGGCCAGCTCCTACGAGCAGTACTTC
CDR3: CASSQGGVGASSYEQYF

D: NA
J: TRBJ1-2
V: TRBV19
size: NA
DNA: TGTGCCAGTAGTATAGGAGGACAAGACGCAGGCTACACCTTC
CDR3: CASSIGGQDAGYTF

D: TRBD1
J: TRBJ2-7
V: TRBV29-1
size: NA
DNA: TGCAGCGTGCCGGACAGGGGGCAGCAGTACTTC
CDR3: CSVPDRGQQYF

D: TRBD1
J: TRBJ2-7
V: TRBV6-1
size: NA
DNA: TGTGCCAGCAGGCAGGACAGGGAGAGGACCTACGAGCAGTACTTC
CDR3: CASRQDRERTYEQYF

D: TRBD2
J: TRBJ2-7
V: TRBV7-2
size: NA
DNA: TGTGCCAGCAGCTTAGGTCCTAGCGGGAACGGCGAGCAGTACTTC
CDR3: CASSLGPSGNGEQYF

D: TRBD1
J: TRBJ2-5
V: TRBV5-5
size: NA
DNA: TGTGCCAGCAGCCGGGACAGCGGCGGTCGGACCCAGTACTTC
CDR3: CASSRDSGGRTQYF

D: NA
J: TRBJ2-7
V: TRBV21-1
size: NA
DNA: TGTGCCAGCTGGGGGACTAGCGGGAGGGCCCACGAGCAGTACTTC
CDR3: CASWGTSGRAHEQYF

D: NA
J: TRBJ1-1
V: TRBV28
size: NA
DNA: TGTGCCAGCAGTTTCCCCGCCGGGGGGAACACTGAAGCTTTCTTT
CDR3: CASSFPAGGNTEAFF

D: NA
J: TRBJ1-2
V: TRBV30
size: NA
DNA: TGTGCCTGGAGTGGTGGGGGGGGAGGCTACACCTTC
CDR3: CAWSGGGGGYTF

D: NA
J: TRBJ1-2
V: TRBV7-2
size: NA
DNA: TGTGCCAGCAGCTTCAGTCCAGGGTCCCTCTATGGCTACACCTTC
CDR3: CASSFSPGSLYGYTF

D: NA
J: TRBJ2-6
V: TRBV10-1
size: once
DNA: TGCGCCAGCATTTCGACGACAGCAACAGCTGGGGCCAACGTCCTGACTTTC
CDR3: CASISTTATAGANVLTF

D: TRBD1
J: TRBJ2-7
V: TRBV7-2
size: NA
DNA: TGTGCCAGCAGGCAACCGGGACAGTCCTACGAGCAGTACTTC
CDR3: CASRQPGQSYEQYF

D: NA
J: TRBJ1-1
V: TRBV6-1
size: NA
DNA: TGTGCCAGCAGTGAATCTTCAGGGATGAACACTGAAGCTTTCTTT
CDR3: CASSESSGMNTEAFF

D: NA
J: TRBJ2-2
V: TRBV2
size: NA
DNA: TGTGCCAGCAGTGAAGCGGGGGGGCCTACCGGGGAGCTGTTTTTT
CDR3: CASSEAGGPTGELFF

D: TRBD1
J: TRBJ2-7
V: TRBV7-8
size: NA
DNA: TGTGCCAGCAGCCTGGGTTATAGGGGGCCGGGGGAGCAGTACTTC
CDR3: CASSLGYRGPGEQYF

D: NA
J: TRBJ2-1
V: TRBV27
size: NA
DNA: TGTGCCAGCAGAAGAGAGCGCTCCTACAATGAGCAGTTCTTC
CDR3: CASRRERSYNEQFF

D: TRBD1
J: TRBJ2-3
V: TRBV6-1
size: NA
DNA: TGTGCCAGCAGTGAACCAGGGACAGGGACTGATACGCAGTATTTT
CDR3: CASSEPGTGTDTQYF

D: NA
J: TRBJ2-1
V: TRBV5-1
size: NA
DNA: TGCGCCAGCAGCTTGGTCGGCGGATCCTACAATGAGCAGTTCTTC
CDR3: CASSLVGGSYNEQFF

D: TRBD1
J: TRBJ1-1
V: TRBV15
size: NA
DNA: TGTGCCACCAGCAGAGAAAGGACAGGGACCACTGAAGCTTTCTTT
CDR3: CATSRERTGTTEAFF

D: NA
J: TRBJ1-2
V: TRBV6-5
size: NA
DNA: TGTGCCAGCAGCGCCGGGGGATGGGGAGGCTACACCTTC
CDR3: CASSAGGWGGYTF

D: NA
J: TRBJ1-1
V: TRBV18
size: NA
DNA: TGTGCCAGCTCACCTAACAGAGACGGTGAAGCTTTCTTT
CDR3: CASSPNRDGEAFF

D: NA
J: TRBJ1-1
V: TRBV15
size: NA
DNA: TGTGCCACCAGCAGAGATAGGGACATTATGAACACTGAAGCTTTCTTT
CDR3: CATSRDRDIMNTEAFF

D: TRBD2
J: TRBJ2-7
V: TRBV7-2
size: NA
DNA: TGTGCCAGCAGCTTAGGGACTAGCGGCTCCTACGAGCAGTACTTC
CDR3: CASSLGTSGSYEQYF

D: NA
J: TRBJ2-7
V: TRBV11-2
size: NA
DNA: TGTGCCAGCAGCTTGGCGGCCGAGCAGTACTTC
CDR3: CASSLAAEQYF

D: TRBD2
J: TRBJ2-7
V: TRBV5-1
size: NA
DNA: TGCGCCAGCAGCTTGGGACTAGCGGGGGCCTACGAGCAGTACTTC
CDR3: CASSLGLAGAYEQYF

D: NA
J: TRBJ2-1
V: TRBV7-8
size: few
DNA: TGTGCCAGCAGCTTAATTCTAGCCCCTTCGGGAAACAATGAGCAGTTCTTC
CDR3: CASSLILAPSGNNEQFF

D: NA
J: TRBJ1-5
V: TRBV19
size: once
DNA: TGTGCCAGTATCCAACGACCGGGAGGCAATCAGCCCCAGCATTTT
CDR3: CASIQRPGGNQPQHF

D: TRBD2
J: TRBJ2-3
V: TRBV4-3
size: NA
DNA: TGCGCCAGCAGCCGGAATATAGCGGGAGGGCACACTAGCACAGATACGCAGTATTTT
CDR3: CASSRNIAGGHTSTDTQYF

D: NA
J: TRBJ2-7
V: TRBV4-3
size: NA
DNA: TGCGCCAGCAGCCAAGAAGATACGGGGGCTAGCGGCTCCTACGAGCAGTACTTC
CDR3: CASSQEDTGASGSYEQYF

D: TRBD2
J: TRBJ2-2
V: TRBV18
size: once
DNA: TGTGCCAGCTCAGGACTAGCGGTTTTCACCGGGGAGCTGTTTTTT
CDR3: CASSGLAVFTGELFF

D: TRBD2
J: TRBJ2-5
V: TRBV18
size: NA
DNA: TGTGCCAGCTCACCATCCCGGGGAGAACTAGCGGGGATTCAGTACTTC
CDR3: CASSPSRGELAGIQYF

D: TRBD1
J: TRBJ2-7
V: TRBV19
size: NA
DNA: TGTGCCAGTAGTTCGACAGGGGGCTCCTACGAGCAGTACTTC
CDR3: CASSSTGGSYEQYF

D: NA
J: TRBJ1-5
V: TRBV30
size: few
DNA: TGTGCCTGGAGTGTAACAGGGTATAGCAATCAGCCCCAGCATTTT
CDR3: CAWSVTGYSNQPQHF

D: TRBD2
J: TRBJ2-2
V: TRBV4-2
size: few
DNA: TGTGCCAGCAGCCAACGAGGTGGGACTAGCGGAAAGAACACCGGGGAGCTGTTTTTT
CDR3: CASSQRGGTSGKNTGELFF

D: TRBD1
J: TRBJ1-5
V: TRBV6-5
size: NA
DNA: TGTGCCAGCAGCGGGACAGGGATTCAGCCCCAGCATTTT
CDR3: CASSGTGIQPQHF

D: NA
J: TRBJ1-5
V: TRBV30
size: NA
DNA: TGTGCCTGGAAAGGGGGTTTTGGCAATCAGCCCCAGCATTTT
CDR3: CAWKGGFGNQPQHF

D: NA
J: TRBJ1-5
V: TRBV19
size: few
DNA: TGTGCCAGTACCATATCCGAGGCGGGTCAGCCCCAGCATTTT
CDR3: CASTISEAGQPQHF

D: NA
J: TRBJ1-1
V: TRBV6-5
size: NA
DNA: TGTGCCAGCAGTTACTCAGCGGGTCTCGGGGGAGCTTTCTTT
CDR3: CASSYSAGLGGAFF

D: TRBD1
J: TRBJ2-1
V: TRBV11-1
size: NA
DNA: TGTGCCAGCAGCTTAGATGCCCCGACAGGGGGCGCCTACAATGAGCAGTTCTTC
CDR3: CASSLDAPTGGAYNEQFF

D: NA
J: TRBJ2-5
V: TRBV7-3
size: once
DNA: TGTGCCAGCAGCGAGGGAGCCCCCGGGGAGACCCAGTACTTC
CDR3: CASSEGAPGETQYF

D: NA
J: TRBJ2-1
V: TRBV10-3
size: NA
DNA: TGTGCCATCAGTGGTGGCACCGGGAATGAGCAGTTCTTC
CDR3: CAISGGTGNEQFF

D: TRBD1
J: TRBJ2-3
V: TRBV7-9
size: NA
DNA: TGTGCCAGCAGCCAAAAAGGGGGCCCAGATACGCAGTATTTT
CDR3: CASSQKGGPDTQYF

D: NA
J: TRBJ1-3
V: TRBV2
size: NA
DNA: TGTGCCAGCAGTTCAGGGGATGGAAACACCATATATTTT
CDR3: CASSSGDGNTIYF

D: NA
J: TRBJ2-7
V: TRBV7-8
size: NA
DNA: TGTGCCAGCAGCGCCACGGGACTTTCATTCTACGAGCAGTACTTC
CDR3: CASSATGLSFYEQYF

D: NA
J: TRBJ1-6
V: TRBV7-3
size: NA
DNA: TGTGCCAGCAGCTTAGGGGGCGCCGGTAATTCACCCCTCCACTTT
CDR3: CASSLGGAGNSPLHF

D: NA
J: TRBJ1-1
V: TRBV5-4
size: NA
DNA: TGTGCCAGCAGCTTATCGGCAGGGAACACTGAAGCTTTCTTT
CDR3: CASSLSAGNTEAFF

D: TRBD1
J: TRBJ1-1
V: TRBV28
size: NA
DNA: TGTGCCAGCAGACGGAGGACAGGGAACACTGAAGCTTTCTTT
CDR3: CASRRRTGNTEAFF

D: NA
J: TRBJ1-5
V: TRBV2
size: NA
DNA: TGTGCCAGCAGCGGACACTATAGCAATCAGCCCCAGCATTTT
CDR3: CASSGHYSNQPQHF

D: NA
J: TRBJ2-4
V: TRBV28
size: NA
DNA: TGTGCCAGCAGCCCAGGGGGGAGTAAGGCCAAAAACATTCAGTACTTC
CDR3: CASSPGGSKAKNIQYF

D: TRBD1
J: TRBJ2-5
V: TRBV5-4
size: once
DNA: TGTGCCAGCAGCTCAAGGGACAGGGCAGAGACCCAGTACTTC
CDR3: CASSSRDRAETQYF

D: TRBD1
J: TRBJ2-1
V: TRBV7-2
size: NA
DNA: TGTGCCAGCAGCTTCCCCGGGACAGGGATCTACAATGAGCAGTTCTTC
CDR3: CASSFPGTGIYNEQFF

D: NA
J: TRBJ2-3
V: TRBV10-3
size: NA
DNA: TGTGCCGCGGGGACCGGGACCACCATAAGCACAGATACGCAGTATTTT
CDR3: CAAGTGTTISTDTQYF

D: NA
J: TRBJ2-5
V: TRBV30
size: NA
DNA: TGTGCCTGGAGTGTAGGCGCCGGGGGTGAGACCCAGTACTTC
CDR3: CAWSVGAGGETQYF

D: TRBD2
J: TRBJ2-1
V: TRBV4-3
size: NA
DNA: TGCGCCAGCAGCCAAGAAATAGCGGGGGGGCCTAAAGATGAGCAGTTCTTC
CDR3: CASSQEIAGGPKDEQFF

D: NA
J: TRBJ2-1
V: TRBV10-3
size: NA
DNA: TGTGCCATCAGTGAGCCACTGACAGCCGACAATGAGCAGTTCTTC
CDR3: CAISEPLTADNEQFF

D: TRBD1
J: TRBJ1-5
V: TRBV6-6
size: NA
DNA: TGTGCCAGCAGTGGTGGACAGGGCCATCAGCCCCAGCATTTT
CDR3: CASSGGQGHQPQHF

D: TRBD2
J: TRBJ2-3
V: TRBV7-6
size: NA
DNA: TGTGCCAGCAGCTTTGGACTAGCGGAGAGCACAGATACGCAGTATTTT
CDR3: CASSFGLAESTDTQYF

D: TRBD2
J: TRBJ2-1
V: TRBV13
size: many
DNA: TGTGCCAGCAGCTTTGGGGGGGGTGGGTACAATGAGCAGTTCTTC
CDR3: CASSFGGGGYNEQFF

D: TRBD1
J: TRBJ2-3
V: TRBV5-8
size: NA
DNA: TGTGCCAGCAGCCGGGACAGGCTCTCTAGAGATACGCAGTATTTT
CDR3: CASSRDRLSRDTQYF